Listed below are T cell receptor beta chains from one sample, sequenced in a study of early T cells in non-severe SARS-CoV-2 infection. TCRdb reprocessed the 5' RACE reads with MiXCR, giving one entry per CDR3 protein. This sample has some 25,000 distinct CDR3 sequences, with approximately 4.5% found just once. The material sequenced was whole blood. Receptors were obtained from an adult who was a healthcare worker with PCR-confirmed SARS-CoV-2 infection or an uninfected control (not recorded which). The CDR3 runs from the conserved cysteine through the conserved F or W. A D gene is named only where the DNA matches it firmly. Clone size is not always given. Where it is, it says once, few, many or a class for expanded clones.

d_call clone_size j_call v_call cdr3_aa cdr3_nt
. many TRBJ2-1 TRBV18 CASSPPGPIPDNEQFF TGTGCCAGCTCACCACCTGGTCCGATTCCCGACAATGAGCAGTTCTTC
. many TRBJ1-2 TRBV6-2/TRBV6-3 CASSYQPGPGYTF TGTGCCAGCAGTTACCAACCGGGGCCCGGCTACACCTTC
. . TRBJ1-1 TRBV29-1 CSVEVVVGVVDTEAFF TGCAGCGTTGAAGTGGTGGTCGGGGTAGTAGACACTGAAGCTTTCTTT
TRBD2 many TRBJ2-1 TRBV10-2 CASSSGKPVYYNEQFF TGCGCCAGCAGTAGCGGGAAGCCCGTTTATTACAATGAGCAGTTCTTC
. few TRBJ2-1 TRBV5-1 CASSLAGSIHNEQFF TGCGCCAGCAGCTTGGCAGGTAGCATCCACAATGAGCAGTTCTTC
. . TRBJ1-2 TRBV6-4 CASSEGLDRPNGYTF TGTGCCAGCAGTGAAGGTTTAGACAGACCGAATGGCTACACCTTC
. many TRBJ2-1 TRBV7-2 CASSLMVGANNEQFF TGTGCCAGCAGCTTAATGGTAGGGGCCAACAATGAGCAGTTCTTC
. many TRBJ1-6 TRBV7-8 CASSLAGRDNSPLHF TGTGCCAGCAGCTTAGCAGGGAGGGATAATTCACCCCTCCACTTT
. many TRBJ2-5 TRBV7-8 CASSLAGGTQYF TGTGCCAGCAGCTTAGCGGGGGGGACCCAGTACTTC
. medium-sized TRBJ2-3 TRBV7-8 CASSLNEDTQYF TGTGCCAGCAGCTTAAATGAAGATACGCAGTATTTT
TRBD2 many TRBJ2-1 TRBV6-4 CASSDSILAGATEQFF TGTGCCAGCAGTGACTCGATACTAGCGGGAGCGACTGAGCAGTTCTTC
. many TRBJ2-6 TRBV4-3 CASSQDGYSGANVLTF TGCGCCAGCAGCCAAGATGGATACTCTGGGGCCAACGTCCTGACTTTC
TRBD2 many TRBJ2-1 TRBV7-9 CASRKSLAGGPGEQFF TGTGCCAGCAGGAAATCACTAGCGGGAGGGCCTGGGGAGCAGTTCTTC
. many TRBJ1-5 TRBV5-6 CASKPPVVKIQPQHF TGTGCCAGTAAGCCTCCGGTAGTTAAAATTCAGCCCCAGCATTTT
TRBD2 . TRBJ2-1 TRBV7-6 CASSGGAAGEILYEQFF TGTGCCAGCAGCGGAGGAGCAGCGGGAGAAATCTTGTATGAGCAGTTCTTC
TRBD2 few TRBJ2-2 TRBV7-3 CASSLLTSGSGTGELFF TGTGCCAGCAGCTTACTGACTAGCGGGTCAGGGACCGGGGAGCTGTTTTTT
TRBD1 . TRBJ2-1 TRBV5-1 CASSMGQSSYNEQFF TGCGCCAGCAGCATGGGACAGAGCTCCTACAATGAGCAGTTCTTC
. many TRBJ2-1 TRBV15 CATSRELGGIRDNEQFF TGTGCCACCAGCAGAGAACTAGGGGGAATTAGGGACAATGAGCAGTTCTTC
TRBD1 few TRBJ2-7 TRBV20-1 CSARGPGTVSSYEQYF TGCAGTGCTAGGGGACCCGGGACAGTGAGCTCCTACGAGCAGTACTTC
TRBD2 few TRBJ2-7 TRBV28 CASSFPTSGSFNEQYF TGTGCCAGCAGTTTCCCTACTAGCGGGAGTTTTAACGAGCAGTACTTC
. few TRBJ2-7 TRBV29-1 CSVEEPGIPYEQYF TGCAGCGTTGAAGAACCGGGGATCCCCTACGAGCAGTACTTC
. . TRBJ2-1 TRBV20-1 CSARDQAGTYNEQFF TGCAGTGCTAGAGATCAGGCGGGAACCTACAATGAGCAGTTCTTC
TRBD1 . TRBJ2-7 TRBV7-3 CASSVAGTGSYEQYF TGTGCCAGCAGCGTGGCCGGGACAGGGTCCTACGAGCAGTACTTC
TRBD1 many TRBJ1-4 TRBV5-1 CASGTAEGGEKLFF TGCGCCAGCGGGACAGCTGAAGGAGGGGAAAAACTGTTTTTT
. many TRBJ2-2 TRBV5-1 CASRARGSGGELFF TGCGCCAGCAGGGCCCGGGGATCAGGCGGGGAGCTGTTTTTT
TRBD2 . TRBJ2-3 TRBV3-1 CASSQDRAGAGRDTQYF TGTGCCAGCAGCCAAGATAGGGCGGGAGCGGGTAGAGATACGCAGTATTTT
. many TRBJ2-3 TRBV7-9 CASSSRWKGFSDTQYF TGTGCCAGCAGCTCCCGTTGGAAGGGGTTTTCAGATACGCAGTATTTT
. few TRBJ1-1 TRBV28 CASSFGPRQAFF TGTGCCAGCAGTTTCGGTCCACGACAAGCTTTCTTT
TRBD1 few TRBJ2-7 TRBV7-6 CASSLEGQGYEQYF TGTGCCAGCAGCTTAGAGGGACAGGGCTACGAGCAGTACTTC
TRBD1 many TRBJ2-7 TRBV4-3 CASSRYTGQGEQYF TGCGCCAGCAGCCGCTACACGGGACAGGGAGAGCAGTACTTC
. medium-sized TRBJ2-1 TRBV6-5 CASSSPSEQFF TGTGCCAGCAGCAGCCCCTCCGAGCAGTTCTTC
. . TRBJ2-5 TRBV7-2 CASSLIETQYF TGTGCCAGCAGCTTAATCGAGACCCAGTACTTC
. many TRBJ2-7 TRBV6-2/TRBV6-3 CASSSLQGGARLLYEQYF TGTGCCAGCAGTTCCCTCCAGGGAGGAGCGAGACTCCTCTACGAGCAGTACTTC
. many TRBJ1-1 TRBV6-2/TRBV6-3 CASSYGGGSIIEAFF TGTGCCAGCAGTTACGGCGGGGGCTCAATCATTGAAGCTTTCTTT
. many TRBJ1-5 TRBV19 CASKRRNDSNQPQHF TGTGCCAGTAAACGTCGAAATGATAGCAATCAGCCCCAGCATTTT
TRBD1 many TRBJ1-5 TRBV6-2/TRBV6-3 CASSTGTENQPQHF TGTGCCAGCAGTACCGGGACAGAGAATCAGCCCCAGCATTTT
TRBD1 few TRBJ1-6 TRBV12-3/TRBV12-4 CASSPDRVSPLHF TGTGCCAGCAGTCCCGACAGGGTTTCACCCCTCCACTTT
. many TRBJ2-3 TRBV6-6 CASSYWPLSPSDTQYF TGTGCCAGCAGTTACTGGCCCCTCTCCCCGTCGGATACGCAGTATTTT
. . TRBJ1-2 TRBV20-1 CSSRETGSRSDGYTF TGCAGTTCGAGGGAGACAGGATCCCGTTCGGATGGCTACACCTTC
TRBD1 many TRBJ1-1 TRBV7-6 CASSTRQGGTEAFF TGTGCCAGCAGCACCCGACAGGGAGGGACTGAAGCTTTCTTT
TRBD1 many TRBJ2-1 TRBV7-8 CASSLGVGTAPLEQFF TGTGCCAGCAGCTTAGGGGTCGGGACAGCCCCTTTGGAGCAGTTCTTC